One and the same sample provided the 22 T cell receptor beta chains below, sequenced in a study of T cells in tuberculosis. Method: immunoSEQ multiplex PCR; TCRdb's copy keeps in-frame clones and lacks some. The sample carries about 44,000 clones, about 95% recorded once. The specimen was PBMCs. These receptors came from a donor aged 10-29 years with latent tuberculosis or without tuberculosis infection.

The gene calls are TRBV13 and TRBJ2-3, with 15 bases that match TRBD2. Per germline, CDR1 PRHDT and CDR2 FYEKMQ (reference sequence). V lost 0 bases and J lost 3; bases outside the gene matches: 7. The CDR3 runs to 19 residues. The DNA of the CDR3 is TGTGCCAGCAGCTTAGGGGGTCTGGGGACTAGCGGGAGGACAGATACGCAGTATTTT. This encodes CASSLGGLGTSGRTDTQYF.

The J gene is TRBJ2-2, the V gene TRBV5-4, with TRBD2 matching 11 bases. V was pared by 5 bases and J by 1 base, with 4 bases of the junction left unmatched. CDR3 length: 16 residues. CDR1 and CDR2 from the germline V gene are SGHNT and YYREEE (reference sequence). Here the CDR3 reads CASRPTSGRNTGELFF. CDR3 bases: TGTGCCAGCAGGCCTACTAGCGGGAGGAACACCGGGGAGCTGTTTTTT. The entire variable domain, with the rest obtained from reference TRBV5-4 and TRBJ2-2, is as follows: ETGVTQSPTHLIKTRGQQVTLRCSSQSGHNTVSWYQQALGQGPQFIFQYYREEENGRGNFPPRFSGLQFPNYSSELNVNALELDDSALYLCASRPTSGRNTGELFFGEGSRLTVL.

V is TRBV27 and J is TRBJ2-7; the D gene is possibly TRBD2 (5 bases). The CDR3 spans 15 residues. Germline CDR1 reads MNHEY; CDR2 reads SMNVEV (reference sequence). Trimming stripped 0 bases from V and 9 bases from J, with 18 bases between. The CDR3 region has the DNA TGTGCCAGCAGTTTATCGGGAGCTACTTTCCGGGCGCAGTACTTC. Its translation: CASSLSGATFRAQYF.

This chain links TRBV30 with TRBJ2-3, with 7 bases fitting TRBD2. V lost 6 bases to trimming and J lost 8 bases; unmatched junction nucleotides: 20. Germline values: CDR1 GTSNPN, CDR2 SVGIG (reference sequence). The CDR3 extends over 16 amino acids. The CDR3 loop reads CACPPRQGLTLGTQYF. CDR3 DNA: TGTGCCTGCCCTCCCCGCCAGGGACTAACGCTGGGTACGCAGTATTTT.

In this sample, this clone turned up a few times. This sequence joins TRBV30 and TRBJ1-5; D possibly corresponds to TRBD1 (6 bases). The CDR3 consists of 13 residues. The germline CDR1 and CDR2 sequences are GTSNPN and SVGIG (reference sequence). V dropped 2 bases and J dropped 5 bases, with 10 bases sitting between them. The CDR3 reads CAWSLTGDQPQHF. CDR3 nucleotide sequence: TGTGCCTGGAGTTTGACAGGAGATCAGCCCCAGCATTTT.

As DNA, the CDR3 is TGTGCCAGTAGTATAAGGGGAGGTACGCAGTATTTT. Amino acid sequence: CASSIRGGTQYF. The gene calls are TRBV19 and TRBJ2-3; TRBD2 is a possible D gene (6 bases). The V end was cut by 2 bases, the J end by 8 bases, with 8 bases between. Germline loops: CDR1 LNHDA, CDR2 SQIVND (reference sequence). The length of the CDR3 is 12 residues.

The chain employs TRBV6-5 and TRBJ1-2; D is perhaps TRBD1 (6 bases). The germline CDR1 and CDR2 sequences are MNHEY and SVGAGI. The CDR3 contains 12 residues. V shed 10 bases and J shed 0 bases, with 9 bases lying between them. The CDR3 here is CATRTANYGYTF. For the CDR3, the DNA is TGTGCCACCAGGACAGCTAACTATGGCTACACCTTC.

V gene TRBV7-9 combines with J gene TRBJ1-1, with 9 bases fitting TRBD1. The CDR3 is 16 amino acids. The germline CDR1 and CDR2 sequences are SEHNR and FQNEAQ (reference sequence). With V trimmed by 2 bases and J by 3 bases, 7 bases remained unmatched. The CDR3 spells CASSLPDRGDDTEAFF. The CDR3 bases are TGTGCCAGCAGCTTACCGGACAGGGGCGACGACACTGAAGCTTTCTTT.

The CDR3 here is CASSWSYSGGPSTGELFF. For the CDR3, the DNA is TGCGCCAGCAGCTGGTCGTATAGCGGGGGGCCTTCGACCGGGGAGCTGTTTTTT. This sequence joins TRBV5-1 and TRBJ2-2; 10 positions match TRBD2. Germline CDR1 is SGHRS and CDR2 is YFSETQ. The CDR3 extends over 18 amino acids. V lost 3 bases to trimming and J lost 5 bases; unmatched junction nucleotides: 13.

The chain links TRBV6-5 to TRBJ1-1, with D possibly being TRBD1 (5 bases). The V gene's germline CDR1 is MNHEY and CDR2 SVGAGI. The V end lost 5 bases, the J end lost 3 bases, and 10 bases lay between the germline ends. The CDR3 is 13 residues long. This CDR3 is CASSRGRDTEAFF. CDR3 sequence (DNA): TGTGCCAGCAGTAGAGGCAGGGACACTGAAGCTTTCTTT.

CDR3 in DNA: TGCAGCGTGTACAGGCGTTCGTCCTACAATGAGCAGTTCTTC. Residues: CSVYRRSSYNEQFF. The chain uses TRBV29-1 and TRBJ2-1, with D maybe TRBD1 (5 bases). Looked up from germline, CDR1 is SQVTM and CDR2 is ANQGSEA. The CDR3 has 14 residues. Trimming removed 6 bases from V and 1 base from J, with 13 bases in between.

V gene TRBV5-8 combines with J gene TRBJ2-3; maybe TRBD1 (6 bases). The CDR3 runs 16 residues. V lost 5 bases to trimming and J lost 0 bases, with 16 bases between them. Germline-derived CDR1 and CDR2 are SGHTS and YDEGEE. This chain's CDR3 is CASSSGQKPSTDTQYF. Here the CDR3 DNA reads TGTGCCAGCAGTTCCGGACAGAAGCCTAGCACAGATACGCAGTATTTT.

The CDR3 DNA follows: TGTGCCAGCAGCCCAAACCTAGCGGGAGTAGTAGATGAGCAGTTCTTC. This gives the protein CASSPNLAGVVDEQFF. This chain links TRBV7-8 with TRBJ2-1, with 10 bases matching TRBD2. Germline V gene data show CDR1 as SGHVS and CDR2 as FQNEAQ. The V segment lost 5 bases and the J segment 8 bases; nucleotides outside the gene matches: 12. This CDR3 region has 16 residues.

CDR3 residues: CASSLQGGYTEAFF. The CDR3 coding sequence is TGCGCCAGCAGCTTACAGGGGGGTTACACTGAAGCTTTCTTT. V and J are TRBV5-1 and TRBJ1-1, with 8 nucleotides matching TRBD1. CDR3 length equals 14 residues. Germline V lookup: CDR1 SGHRS, CDR2 YFSETQ. The junction had 3 bases not matched to a gene; V was cut back by 2 bases and J by 3 bases.

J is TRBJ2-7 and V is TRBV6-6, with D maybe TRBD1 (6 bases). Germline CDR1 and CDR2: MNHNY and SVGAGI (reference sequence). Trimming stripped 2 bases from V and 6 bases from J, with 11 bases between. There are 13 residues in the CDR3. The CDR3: CASSYKRGIEQYF. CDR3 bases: TGTGCCAGCAGTTACAAAAGGGGGATCGAGCAGTACTTC.

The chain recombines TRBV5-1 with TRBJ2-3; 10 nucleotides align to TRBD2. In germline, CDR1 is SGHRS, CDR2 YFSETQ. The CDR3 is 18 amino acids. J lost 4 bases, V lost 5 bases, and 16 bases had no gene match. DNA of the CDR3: TGCGCCAGCAGACCCACCGCCCATCTAGCGGGGGTGGCAGATACGCAGTATTTT. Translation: CASRPTAHLAGVADTQYF.

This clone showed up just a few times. The CDR3 loop is CASSPSPGGFETQYF. The CDR3 DNA reads as TGCGCCAGCAGCCCATCCCCAGGGGGCTTTGAGACCCAGTACTTC. V is TRBV5-1 and J is TRBJ2-5, with TRBD1 identical over 8 bases. V gave up 4 bases and J gave up 5 bases; unmatched junction bases: 10. The germline V gene encodes CDR1 SGHRS and CDR2 YFSETQ. The CDR3 has 15 amino acids.

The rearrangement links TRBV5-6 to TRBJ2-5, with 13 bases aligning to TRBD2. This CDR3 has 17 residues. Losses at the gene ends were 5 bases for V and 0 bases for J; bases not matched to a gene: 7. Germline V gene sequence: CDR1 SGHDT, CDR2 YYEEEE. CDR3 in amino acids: CASRLGLAGVNQETQYF. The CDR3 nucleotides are TGTGCCAGCAGACTAGGACTAGCGGGGGTCAACCAAGAGACCCAGTACTTC.

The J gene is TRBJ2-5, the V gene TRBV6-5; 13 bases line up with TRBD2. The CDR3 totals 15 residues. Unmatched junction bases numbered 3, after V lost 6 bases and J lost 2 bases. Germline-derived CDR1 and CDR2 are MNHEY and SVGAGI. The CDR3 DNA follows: TGTGCCAGCAGCTTACTAGCGGGGGGGCAAGAGACCCAGTACTTC. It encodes CASSLLAGGQETQYF.

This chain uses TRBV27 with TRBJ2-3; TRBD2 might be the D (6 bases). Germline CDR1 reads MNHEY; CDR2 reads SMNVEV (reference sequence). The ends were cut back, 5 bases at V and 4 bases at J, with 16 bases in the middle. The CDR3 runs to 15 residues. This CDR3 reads CASSPGLPGADTQYF. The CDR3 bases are TGTGCCAGCAGTCCGGGACTCCCCGGAGCAGATACGCAGTATTTT.

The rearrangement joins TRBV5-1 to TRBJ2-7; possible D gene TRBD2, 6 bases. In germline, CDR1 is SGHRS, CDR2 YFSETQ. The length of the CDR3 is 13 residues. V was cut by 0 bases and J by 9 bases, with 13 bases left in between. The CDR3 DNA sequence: TGCGCCAGCAGCTTGGAAACCGGGAGCGGGCAGTACTTC. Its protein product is CASSLETGSGQYF.

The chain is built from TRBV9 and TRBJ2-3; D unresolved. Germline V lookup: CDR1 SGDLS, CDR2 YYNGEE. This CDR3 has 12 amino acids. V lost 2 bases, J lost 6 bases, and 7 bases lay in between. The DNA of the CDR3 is TGTGCCAGCAGCGTTCGGTGGGATACGCAGTATTTT. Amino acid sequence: CASSVRWDTQYF. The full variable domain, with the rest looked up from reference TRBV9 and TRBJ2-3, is DSGVTQTPKHLITATGQRVTLRCSPRSGDLSVYWYQQSLDQGLQFLIQYYNGEERAKGNILERFSAQQFPDLHSELNLSSLELGDSALYFCASSVRWDTQYFGPGTRLTVL.